Below are 6 T cell receptor beta chains sequenced from a single sample in a study of shared clonotypes between healthy human individuals. Assay: immunoSEQ multiplex PCR; the TCRdb copy retains only in-frame clones and omits some. The data contain roughly 700,000 clones, roughly 87% of them singletons. The sample was memory CD8+ T cells from PBMCs. Subset: CD45RO+ cells pooled with CCR7-negative TemRA cells. These receptors came from a man aged 18 to 35 in good health. Some clones in this sample may be carry-over from other donors' samples.

The CDR3 sequence is CASSFEEDTFYLAETQYF. CDR3 nucleotide sequence: TGTGCCAGCAGCTTCGAGGAGGACACCTTCTATTTGGCCGAGACCCAGTACTTC. The chain carries TRBV7-2 and TRBJ2-5; possibly TRBD1 or TRBD2 for D (5 bases each). CDR3 length: 18 amino acids. The germline V gene encodes CDR1 SGHTA and CDR2 FQGNSA. V shed 3 bases and J shed 5 bases, with 25 bases lying between them. Combining the CDR3 with reference TRBV7-2 and TRBJ2-5 gives the whole variable domain GAGVSQSPSNKVTEKGKDVELRCDPISGHTALYWYRQSLGQGLEFLIYFQGNSAPDKSGLPSDRFSAERTGGSVSTLTIQRTQQEDSAVYLCASSFEEDTFYLAETQYFGPGTRLLVL.

The genes are TRBV27 and TRBJ2-4, with TRBD1 matching over 7 bases. V was pared by 5 bases and J by 1 base, with 8 bases of the junction left unmatched. The length of the CDR3 is 16 residues. The germline gives CDR1 MNHEY, CDR2 SMNVEV (reference sequence). The DNA of the CDR3 is TGTGCCAGCAGTCTTACAGGGGTATTGGCCAAAAACATTCAGTACTTC. Residues: CASSLTGVLAKNIQYF.

The rearrangement joins TRBV19 to TRBJ1-2; 7 nucleotides align to TRBD1. CDR1 and CDR2 from the germline V gene are LNHDA and SQIVND (reference sequence). V was pared by 4 bases and J by 5 bases, with 7 bases of the junction left unmatched. The CDR3 is 14 amino acids. The DNA of the CDR3 is TGTGCCAGTAGTACGGACAGGCCACGGTATGGCTACACCTTC. Protein sequence: CASSTDRPRYGYTF. Drawing the rest from reference TRBV19 and TRBJ1-2, the complete variable domain is DGGITQSPKYLFRKEGQNVTLSCEQNLNHDAMYWYRQDPGQGLRLIYYSQIVNDFQKGDIAEGYSVSREKKESFPLTVTSAQKNPTAFYLCASSTDRPRYGYTFGSGTRLTVV.

In regard to this clone: The same CDR3 is also encoded by other DNA sequences in this sample. The V gene is TRBV28, the J gene TRBJ1-2; 9 bases are shared with TRBD1. This CDR3 contains 13 residues. Looked up from germline, CDR1 is MDHEN and CDR2 is SYDVKM. Trimming at V came to 3 bases and at J to 4 bases, leaving 0 bases not matched to a gene. The CDR3 DNA reads TGTGCCAGCAGTTTGGGACAGGGCTATGGCTACACCTTC. It is translated as CASSLGQGYGYTF.

This sequence joins TRBV7-9 and TRBJ2-7; weak D call: TRBD1 (6 bases). CDR1 is SEHNR and CDR2 is FQNEAQ in the germline V gene (reference sequence). V shed 1 base and J shed 0 bases, with 13 bases lying between them. The CDR3 has 16 amino acids. The CDR3 bases are TGTGCCAGCAGCTTAGGGGACACTTTACCCTCCTACGAGCAGTACTTC. Protein sequence: CASSLGDTLPSYEQYF.

The rearrangement links TRBV7-9 to TRBJ1-5, with D hard to call. With 5 bases removed from V and 2 bases from J, the gap between germline ends came to 13 bases. Germline CDR1 SEHNR, CDR2 FQNEAQ (reference sequence). This CDR3 contains 15 residues. CDR3 sequence (DNA): TGTGCCAGCAGCCCCCTCGGGGATCGCAATCAGCCCCAGCATTTT. It encodes CASSPLGDRNQPQHF.